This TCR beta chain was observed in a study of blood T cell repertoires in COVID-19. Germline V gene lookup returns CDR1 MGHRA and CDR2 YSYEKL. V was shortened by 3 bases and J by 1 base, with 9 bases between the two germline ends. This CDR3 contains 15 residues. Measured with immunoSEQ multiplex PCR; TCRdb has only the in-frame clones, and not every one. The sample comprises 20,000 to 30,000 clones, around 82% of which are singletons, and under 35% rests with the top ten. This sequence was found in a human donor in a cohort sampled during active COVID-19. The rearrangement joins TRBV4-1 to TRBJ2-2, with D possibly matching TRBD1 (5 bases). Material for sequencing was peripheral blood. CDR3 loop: CASSQLQGNTGELFF. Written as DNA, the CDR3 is TGCGCCAGCAGCCAGCTTCAGGGGAACACCGGGGAGCTGTTTTTT.